The sequence of this T cell receptor (beta chain) was determined in a study of blood T cell repertoires in COVID-19. The wider study: The United States, Italy and Spain supplied acute and convalescent COVID-19 samples. Sample material is recorded as cDNA or gDNA derived from T cells, B-cell-depleted T cells, or PBMCs.

The V gene's germline CDR1 is SQVTM and CDR2 ANQGSEA. V gave up 8 bases and J gave up 6 bases; unmatched junction bases: 11. The CDR3 is 14 residues long. In the original analysis: Quantification of nucleated cells was approximated via reference gene primer amplification. Generated by immunoSEQ multiplex PCR, the TCRdb table keeps only in-frame clones and is missing some. The V and J calls and the clone size are those of that table, but D and trimming were determined from the DNA. The data hold more than 50,000 clones, with roughly 71% observed a single time. The J gene is TRBJ2-1, the V gene TRBV29-1; 9 nucleotides match TRBD1. The sample was peripheral blood. This TCR came from a woman aged 80 or over with acute or convalescent COVID-19. The CDR3 bases are TGCAGCACCTCCGGGACAGGGACCCTCAATGAGCAGTTCTTC. This gives the protein CSTSGTGTLNEQFF.